This T cell receptor (beta chain) came from a study of breast tumors, draining lymph nodes, adjacent tissues. The lymph nodes were axillary draining lymph nodes from breast cancer patients. V lost 5 bases to trimming and J lost 0 bases; unmatched junction nucleotides: 12. Germline V gene data show CDR1 as KGHSH and CDR2 as LQKENI. The CDR3 totals 19 residues. Whole-study results and caveats: Findings are consistent with lymph node origin and intratumoral expansion of most tumor T cells. Tumor TCR diversity was below lymph nodes but above nontumor tissue. That most tumor T cells come from lymph nodes remained unproven.

Using its own MiXCR run on the multiplex PCR reads, TCRdb lists one record per CDR3 protein. The sample lists some 170,000 distinct CDR3 sequences, 25% to 40% occurring once. This clonotype has a handful of counts. Its specificity is not known. The rearrangement uses TRBV18 and TRBJ2-6, with 8 bases that match TRBD1. The origin of this receptor is a female donor with breast cancer. Some clones in this sample may be carry-over from other donors' samples. Sequencing was carried out using axillary lymph node tissue. CDR3 bases: TGTGCCAGCTCAAAGGACAGGGCTGAGGGGAGCTCTGGGGCCAACGTCCTGACTTTC. Residues: CASSKDRAEGSSGANVLTF.